The 14 T cell receptor beta chains below all came from one sample that was sequenced in a study of Ad26.COV2.S vaccination and SARS-CoV-2 variants. The assay was immunoSEQ multiplex PCR, and TCRdb's table has in-frame clones only and misses some. The repertoire includes fewer than 800,000 clones, roughly nine tenths of them detected once, and 1.5% sits in the top ten. Treatment reported: around 19 received Ad26.COV2.S at low or high dose, single or two shots; 5 received placebo; per-sample allocation not given. Specimens were obtained on day 63 following the first vaccine or placebo injection. This material consisted of peripheral blood, taken in a trial of Ad26.COV2.S vaccine versus placebo. Every receptor here comes from a person aged 18-65 years who received the Ad26.COV2.S COVID-19 vaccine or a placebo.

The rearrangement links TRBV15 to TRBJ2-7; TRBD1 or TRBD2 may be the D gene (5 bases each). The CDR3 totals 15 residues. The V gene lost 0 bases and the J gene lost 4 bases, with 13 bases spanning the gap. Germline V gives CDR1 LNHNV, CDR2 YYDKDF (reference sequence). The CDR3 loop is CATSRDRDPVYEQYF. As DNA, the CDR3 is TGTGCCACCAGCAGAGATCGGGACCCCGTATACGAGCAGTACTTC.

The chain carries TRBV19 and TRBJ2-3, with 10 bases that match TRBD1. This CDR3 contains 19 residues. The junction had 14 bases not matched to a gene; V was cut back by 4 bases and J by 1 base. Germline lookup yields CDR1 LNHDA and CDR2 SQIVND (reference sequence). CDR3: CASSRPTGGALYGTDTQYF. The CDR3 DNA is TGTGCCAGTAGTAGACCGACAGGGGGCGCCTTATATGGCACAGATACGCAGTATTTT.

This chain connects TRBV27 to TRBJ2-1, with a possible D match to TRBD1 (6 bases). This CDR3 is built from 16 residues. Trimming shortened V by 2 bases and J by 4 bases, and 15 bases separated the two germline ends. Germline V lookup: CDR1 MNHEY, CDR2 SMNVEV (reference sequence). CDR3 in DNA: TGTGCCAGCAGTTTACTCGGACAGTCGAAATACAATGAGCAGTTCTTC. This gives the protein CASSLLGQSKYNEQFF.

This clone has a single count. V gene TRBV4-3 combines with J gene TRBJ1-2, with a weak D call TRBD1 (6 bases). This CDR3 is built from 14 residues. V lost 0 bases, J lost 2 bases, and 7 bases lay in between. From germline, CDR1 is LGHNA and CDR2 YSLEER. The CDR3 region is CASSQDQGNYGYTF. As DNA, the CDR3 is TGCGCCAGCAGCCAAGACCAGGGGAACTATGGCTACACCTTC.

In its sample, this clone was seen once. This rearrangement joins TRBV9 to TRBJ2-3; D not resolved. Per germline, CDR1 SGDLS and CDR2 YYNGEE. Deletions cut 0 bases from V and 6 bases from J, with 14 bases between. CDR3 length equals 15 residues. The CDR3 protein is CASSVVDVRTDTQYF. CDR3 coding DNA: TGTGCCAGCAGCGTAGTAGACGTTAGGACGGATACGCAGTATTTT.

The J gene is TRBJ2-5, the V gene TRBV13, with TRBD1 as a possible D gene (6 bases). The CDR3 extends over 13 amino acids. The V gene lost 5 bases and the J gene lost 1 base, with 8 bases spanning the gap. Germline CDR1 and CDR2: PRHDT and FYEKMQ (reference sequence). The CDR3 is CASSEDSQETQYF. The CDR3 bases are TGTGCCAGCAGCGAGGACAGCCAAGAGACCCAGTACTTC.

The gene calls are TRBV6-5 and TRBJ2-1; D is unclear. In germline, CDR1 is MNHEY, CDR2 SVGAGI. The CDR3 totals 13 residues. The V end lost 8 bases, the J end lost 8 bases, and 16 bases lay between the germline ends. CDR3 in amino acids: CASFNGLGHEQFF. The CDR3 DNA is TGTGCCAGCTTTAACGGGCTAGGCCATGAGCAGTTCTTC.

The chain employs TRBV19 and TRBJ2-7; D unclear. This CDR3 comprises 11 residues. The germline gives CDR1 LNHDA, CDR2 SQIVND (reference sequence). Trimming stripped 5 bases from V and 3 bases from J, with 5 bases between. The CDR3 DNA reads as TGTGCCAGTAGTTCCTACTACGAGCAGTACTTC. It codes for CASSSYYEQYF.

This clone appeared a few times. The chain has TRBV13 and TRBJ2-7, with D unclear. The CDR3 loop spans 14 amino acids. V dropped 0 bases and J dropped 2 bases, with 8 bases sitting between them. Germline-derived CDR1 and CDR2 are PRHDT and FYEKMQ (reference sequence). CDR3 bases: TGTGCCAGCAGCTTAGGCAGGCAGACCTACGAGCAGTACTTC. Its translation is CASSLGRQTYEQYF.

The chain is built from TRBV11-2 and TRBJ2-1; the match to TRBD1 covers 10 bases. The CDR3 runs to 16 residues. Looked up from germline, CDR1 is SGHAT and CDR2 is FQNNGV. J gave up 7 bases and V 6 bases, and 12 bases lay outside the gene matches. For the CDR3, the DNA is TGTGCCAGCAGACGACCAGGGACAGGGGACGGGAATGAGCAGTTCTTC. This sequence encodes CASRRPGTGDGNEQFF.

This clone was seen a single time. The chain couples TRBV5-1 to TRBJ2-2, with 10 nucleotides matching TRBD1. The CDR3 length is 15 residues. Germline loops: CDR1 SGHRS, CDR2 YFSETQ. Unmatched junction bases numbered 7, after V lost 4 bases and J lost 7 bases. For the CDR3, the DNA is TGCGCCAGCAGCCCCGACAGGGGGCTTGGCGGGGAGCTGTTTTTT. Amino acid sequence: CASSPDRGLGGELFF.

V usage is TRBV19 and J usage is TRBJ2-2; 7 bases map to TRBD2. This CDR3 has 15 amino acids. The germline V gene has CDR1 LNHDA and CDR2 SQIVND (reference sequence). Losses at the gene ends were 6 bases for V and 1 base for J; bases not matched to a gene: 5. This CDR3 is CASRTGGMNTGELFF. The CDR3 nucleotides are TGTGCCAGTAGAACCGGGGGGATGAACACCGGGGAGCTGTTTTTT.

The genes are TRBV10-3 and TRBJ2-7; a weak D match, TRBD1 (6 bases). Trimming pared 6 bases from V and 0 bases from J, leaving 9 bases between. Germline CDR1 ENHRY, CDR2 SYGVKD. This CDR3 has 13 amino acids. The CDR3: CAIRSDSSYEQYF. Written as DNA, the CDR3 is TGTGCCATCAGGTCGGACAGCTCCTACGAGCAGTACTTC.

The V and J genes are TRBV29-1 and TRBJ1-2; a weak D match, TRBD1 (5 bases). Trimming removed 6 bases at V and 2 bases at J, with 19 bases between. CDR3 length: 15 amino acids. Germline CDR1 SQVTM, CDR2 ANQGSEA. DNA of the CDR3: TGCAGCGTGGGGGAGGGTGGGGCGTCCAACTATGGCTACACCTTC. Protein sequence: CSVGEGGASNYGYTF.